This TCR beta chain comes out of a study of regulatory T cells in long-lasting Graves disease. Broader study findings: Thyroid tissue was not sampled; only peripheral blood was.

Germline trimming cut 3 bases from V and 1 base from J; bases unmatched to any gene: 5. The CDR3 is made up of 15 amino acids. Assembly of TCR beta libraries relied on iRepertoire HTBI primers together with Arm-PCR of CDR3 regions. Source study methods: Overall, samples carried approximately 60 TRBV and 14 TRBJ segments. MiXCR, applied by TCRdb to the multiplex PCR reads, yields one record per CDR3 protein. TCRdb, not the authors, supplied the V and J calls. The sample shows over 650,000 distinct CDR3 sequences, about 32% of them seen only once. Time point reported: persistent/refractory GD, antithyroid drugs over 5 years with positive TRAb. RNA isolated from PBMCs was used to make the TCR library. In this sample, this clonotype turned up many times. Its specificity is not known.

The chain uses TRBV12-3 or TRBV12-4 and TRBJ2-5, with 7 positions matching TRBD1. This receptor was identified in a female donor with Graves disease. The sample consisted of peripheral blood mononuclear cells (PBMCs), taken when the disease was refractory, from a patient treated with antithyroid drugs. The CDR3 loop reads CASSFPGTAQETQYF. The CDR3 DNA reads TGTGCCAGCAGTTTCCCCGGGACAGCCCAAGAGACCCAGTACTTC.